The T cell receptor beta chain described here comes from a study of cytomegalovirus exposure and HLA in healthy donors. Use of 60 Vbeta and 13 Jbeta primers characterized the PCR. TCRdb keeps only in-frame clones here, not all; method: immunoSEQ multiplex PCR. Among roughly 200,000 clones, 75% to 90% were seen once, and the ten largest hold more than 1.5%. The germline V gene encodes CDR1 SGHRS and CDR2 YFSETQ. The J segment lost 2 bases and the V segment lost 4 bases, leaving 7 bases of the junction unmatched. The CDR3 loop spans 16 amino acids. This TCR was recovered from a man in his forties or fifties in good health and CMV-seronegative. Sequencing was carried out using PBMCs. J is TRBJ2-2 and V is TRBV5-1; TRBD2 agrees at 8 bases. As DNA, the CDR3 is TGCGCCAGCAGCCCGGGAGGGGGAGTAAACACCGGGGAGCTGTTTTTT. Its translation is CASSPGGGVNTGELFF. Based on the CDR3 plus reference TRBV5-1 and TRBJ2-2, the full variable domain is KAGVTQTPRYLIKTRGQQVTLSCSPISGHRSVSWYQQTPGQGLQFLFEYFSETQRNKGNFPGRFSGRQFSNSRSEMNVSTLELGDSALYLCASSPGGGVNTGELFFGEGSRLTVL.